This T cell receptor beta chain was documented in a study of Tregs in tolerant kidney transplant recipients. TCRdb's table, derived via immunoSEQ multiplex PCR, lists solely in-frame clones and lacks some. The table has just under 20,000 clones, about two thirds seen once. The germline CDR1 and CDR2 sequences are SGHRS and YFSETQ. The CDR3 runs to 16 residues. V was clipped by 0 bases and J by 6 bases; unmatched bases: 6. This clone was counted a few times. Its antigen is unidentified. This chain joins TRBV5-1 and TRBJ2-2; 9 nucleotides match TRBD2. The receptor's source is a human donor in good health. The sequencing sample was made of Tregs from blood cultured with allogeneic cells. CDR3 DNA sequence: TGCGCCAGCAGCTTGGAGGGACTAGCAGGCTCCGGGGAGCTGTTTTTT. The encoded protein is CASSLEGLAGSGELFF.